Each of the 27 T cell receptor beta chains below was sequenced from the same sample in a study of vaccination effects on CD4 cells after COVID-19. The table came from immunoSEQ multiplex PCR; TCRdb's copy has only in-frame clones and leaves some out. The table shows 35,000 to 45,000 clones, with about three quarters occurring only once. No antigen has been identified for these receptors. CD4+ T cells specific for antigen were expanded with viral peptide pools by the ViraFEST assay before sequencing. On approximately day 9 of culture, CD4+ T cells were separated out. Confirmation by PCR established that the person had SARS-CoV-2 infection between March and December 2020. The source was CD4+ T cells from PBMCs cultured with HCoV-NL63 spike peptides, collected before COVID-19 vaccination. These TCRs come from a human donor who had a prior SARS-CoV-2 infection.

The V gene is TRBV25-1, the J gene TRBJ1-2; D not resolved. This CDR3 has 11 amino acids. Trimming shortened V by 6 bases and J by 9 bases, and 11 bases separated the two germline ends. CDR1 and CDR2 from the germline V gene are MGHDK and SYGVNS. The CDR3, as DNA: TGTGCCAGCAGCGTCGTGGGGAGCTACACCTTC. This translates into CASSVVGSYTF.

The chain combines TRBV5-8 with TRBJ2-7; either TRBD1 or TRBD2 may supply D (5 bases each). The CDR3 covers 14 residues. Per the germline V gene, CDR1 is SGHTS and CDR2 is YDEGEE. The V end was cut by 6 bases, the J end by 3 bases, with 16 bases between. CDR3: CASTRLTDYYEQYF. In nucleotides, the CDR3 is TGTGCCAGCACCCGTCTGACAGACTACTACGAGCAGTACTTC.

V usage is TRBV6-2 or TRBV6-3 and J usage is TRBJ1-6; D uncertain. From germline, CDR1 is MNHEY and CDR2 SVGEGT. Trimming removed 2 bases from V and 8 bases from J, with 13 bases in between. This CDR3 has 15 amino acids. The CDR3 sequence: CASSYTDPTYSPLHF. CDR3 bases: TGTGCCAGCAGTTACACCGACCCTACCTATTCACCCCTCCACTTT.

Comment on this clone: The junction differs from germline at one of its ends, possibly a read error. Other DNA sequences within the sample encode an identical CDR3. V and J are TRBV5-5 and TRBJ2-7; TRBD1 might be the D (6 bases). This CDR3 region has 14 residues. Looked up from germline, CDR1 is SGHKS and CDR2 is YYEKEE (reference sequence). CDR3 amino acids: CASSTWTVSYEQYF. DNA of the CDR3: TGTGCCAGCAGCACCTGGACAGTCTCCTACGAGCAGTACTTT.

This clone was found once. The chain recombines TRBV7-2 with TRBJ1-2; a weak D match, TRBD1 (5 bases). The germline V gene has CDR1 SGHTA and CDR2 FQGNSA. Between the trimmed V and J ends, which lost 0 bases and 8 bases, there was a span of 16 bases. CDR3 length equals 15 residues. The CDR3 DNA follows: TGTGCCAGCAGCTTAGCAGGGGCCGGTTCTCGGGGCTACACCTTC. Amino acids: CASSLAGAGSRGYTF.

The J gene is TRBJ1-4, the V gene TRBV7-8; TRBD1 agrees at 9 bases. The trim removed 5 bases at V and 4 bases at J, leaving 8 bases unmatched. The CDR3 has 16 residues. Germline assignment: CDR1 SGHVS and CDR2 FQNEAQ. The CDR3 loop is CASSPRRTGVNEKLFF. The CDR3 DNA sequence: TGTGCCAGCAGCCCCCGCCGGACAGGGGTTAATGAAAAACTGTTTTTT.

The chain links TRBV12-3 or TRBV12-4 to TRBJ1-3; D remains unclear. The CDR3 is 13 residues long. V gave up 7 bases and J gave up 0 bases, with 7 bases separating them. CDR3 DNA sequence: TGTGCCAGCACCCATCCCTCTGGAAACACCATATATTTT. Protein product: CASTHPSGNTIYF.

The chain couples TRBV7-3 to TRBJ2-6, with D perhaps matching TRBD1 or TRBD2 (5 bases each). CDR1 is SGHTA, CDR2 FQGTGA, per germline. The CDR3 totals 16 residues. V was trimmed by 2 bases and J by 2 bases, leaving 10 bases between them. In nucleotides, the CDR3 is TGTGCCAGCAGCTTACCCGGGACGGCTGGGGCCAACGTCCTGACTTTC. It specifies CASSLPGTAGANVLTF. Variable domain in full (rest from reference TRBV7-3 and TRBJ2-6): GAGVSQTPSNKVTEKGKYVELRCDPISGHTALYWYRQSLGQGPEFLIYFQGTGAADDSGLPNDRFFAVRPEGSVSTLKIQRTERGDSAVYLCASSLPGTAGANVLTFGAGSRLTVL.

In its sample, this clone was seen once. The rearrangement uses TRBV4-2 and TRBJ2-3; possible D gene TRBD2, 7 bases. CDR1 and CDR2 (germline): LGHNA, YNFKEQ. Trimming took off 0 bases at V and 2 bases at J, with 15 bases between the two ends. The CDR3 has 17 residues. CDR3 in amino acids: CASSQESRGANTDTQYF. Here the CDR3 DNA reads TGTGCCAGCAGCCAAGAGTCCCGGGGGGCAAACACAGATACGCAGTATTTT.

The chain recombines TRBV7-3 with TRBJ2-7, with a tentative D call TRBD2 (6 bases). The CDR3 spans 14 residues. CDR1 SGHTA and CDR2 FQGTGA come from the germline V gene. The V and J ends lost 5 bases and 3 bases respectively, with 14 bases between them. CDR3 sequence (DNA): TGTGCCAGCAGCCCAGGGCGCGGGAACTACGAGCAGTACTTC. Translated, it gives CASSPGRGNYEQYF. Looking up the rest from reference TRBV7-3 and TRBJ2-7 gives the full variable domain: GAGVSQTPSNKVTEKGKYVELRCDPISGHTALYWYRQSLGQGPEFLIYFQGTGAADDSGLPNDRFFAVRPEGSVSTLKIQRTERGDSAVYLCASSPGRGNYEQYFGPGTRLTVT.

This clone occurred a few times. CDR3 bases: TGTGCCAGCAGCTTAGGGTTCGGTGTCACAGATACGCAGTATTTT. Residues: CASSLGFGVTDTQYF. The genes are TRBV7-9 and TRBJ2-3, with D unresolved. The CDR3 runs 15 residues. Trimming removed 1 base from V and 2 bases from J, with 10 bases in between. Germline CDR1 and CDR2: SEHNR and FQNEAQ (reference sequence).

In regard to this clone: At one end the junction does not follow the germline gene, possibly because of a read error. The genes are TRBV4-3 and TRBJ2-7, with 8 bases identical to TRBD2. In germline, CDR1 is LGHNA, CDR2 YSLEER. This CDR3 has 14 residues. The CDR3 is CASSQEIRRGGYVF. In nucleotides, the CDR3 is TGCGCCAGCAGCCAAGAAATTAGGCGCGGGGGGTATGTCTTC.

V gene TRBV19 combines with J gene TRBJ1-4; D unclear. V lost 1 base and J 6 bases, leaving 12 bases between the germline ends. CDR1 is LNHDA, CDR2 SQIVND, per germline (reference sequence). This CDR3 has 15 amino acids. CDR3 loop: CASSIVTRRDEKLFF. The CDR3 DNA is TGTGCCAGTAGTATAGTTACCAGGCGGGATGAAAAACTGTTTTTT.

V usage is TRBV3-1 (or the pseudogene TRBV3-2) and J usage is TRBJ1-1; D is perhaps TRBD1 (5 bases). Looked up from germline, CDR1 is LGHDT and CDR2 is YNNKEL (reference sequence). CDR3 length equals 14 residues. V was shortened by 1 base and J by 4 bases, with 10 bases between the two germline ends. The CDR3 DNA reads TGTGCCAGCAGCCAAGCGGGGGTTGCCACTGAAGCTTTCTTT. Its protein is CASSQAGVATEAFF.

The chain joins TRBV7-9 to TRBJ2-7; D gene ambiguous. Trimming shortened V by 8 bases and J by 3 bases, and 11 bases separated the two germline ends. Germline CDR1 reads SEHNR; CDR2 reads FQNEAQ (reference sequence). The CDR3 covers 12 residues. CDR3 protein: CASQIGVYEQYF. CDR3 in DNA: TGTGCCAGCCAGATTGGGGTCTACGAGCAGTACTTC.

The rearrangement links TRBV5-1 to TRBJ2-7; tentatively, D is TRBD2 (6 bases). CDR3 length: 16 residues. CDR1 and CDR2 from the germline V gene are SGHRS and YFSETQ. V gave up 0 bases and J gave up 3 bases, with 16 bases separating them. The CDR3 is CASSLAWGERDYEQYF. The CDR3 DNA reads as TGCGCCAGCAGCTTGGCCTGGGGGGAAAGGGACTACGAGCAGTACTTC.

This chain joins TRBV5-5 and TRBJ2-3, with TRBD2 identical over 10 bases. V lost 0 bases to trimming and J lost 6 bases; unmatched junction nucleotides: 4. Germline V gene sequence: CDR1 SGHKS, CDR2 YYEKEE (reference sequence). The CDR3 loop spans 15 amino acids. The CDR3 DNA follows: TGTGCCAGCAGCTTGGTGCATAGCGGGGGGGATACGCAGTATTTT. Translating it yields CASSLVHSGGDTQYF.

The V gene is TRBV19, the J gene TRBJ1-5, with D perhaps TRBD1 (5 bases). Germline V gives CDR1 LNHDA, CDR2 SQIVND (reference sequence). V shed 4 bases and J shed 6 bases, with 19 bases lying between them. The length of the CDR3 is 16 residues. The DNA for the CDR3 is TGTGCCAGTAGTACCCCCCGGGGGTTTAAGGGTCAGCCCCAGCATTTT. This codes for CASSTPRGFKGQPQHF.

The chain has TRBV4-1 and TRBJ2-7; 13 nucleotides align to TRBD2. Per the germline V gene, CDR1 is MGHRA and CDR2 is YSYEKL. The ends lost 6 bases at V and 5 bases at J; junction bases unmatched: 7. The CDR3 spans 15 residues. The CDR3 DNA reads TGCGCCAGCAGGCCAACTAGCGGGAGGGCCCACGAGCAGTACTTC. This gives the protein CASRPTSGRAHEQYF.

CDR3 bases: TGTGCCAGCAGCCAAGTAGGGGGACTAGCGGGGGGGCCGATTCGAGATACGCAGTATTTT. This encodes CASSQVGGLAGGPIRDTQYF. The V and J genes are TRBV4-2 and TRBJ2-3; TRBD2 matches at 16 bases. V shed 1 base and J 5 bases; nucleotides not matched to a gene: 12. This CDR3 region has 20 residues. Germline-derived CDR1 and CDR2 are LGHNA and YNFKEQ.

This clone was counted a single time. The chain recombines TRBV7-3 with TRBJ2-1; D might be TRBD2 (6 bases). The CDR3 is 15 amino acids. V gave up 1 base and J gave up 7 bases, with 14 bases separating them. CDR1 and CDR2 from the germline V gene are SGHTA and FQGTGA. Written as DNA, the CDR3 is TGTGCCAGCAGCTTAATGGGCGGGGTCATTAATGAGCAGTTCTTC. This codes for CASSLMGGVINEQFF.

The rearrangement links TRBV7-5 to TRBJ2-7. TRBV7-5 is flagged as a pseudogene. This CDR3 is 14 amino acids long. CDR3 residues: CARSPPNWPYEQYF. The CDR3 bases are TGTGCCAGAAGCCCACCCAACTGGCCCTACGAGCAGTACTTC.

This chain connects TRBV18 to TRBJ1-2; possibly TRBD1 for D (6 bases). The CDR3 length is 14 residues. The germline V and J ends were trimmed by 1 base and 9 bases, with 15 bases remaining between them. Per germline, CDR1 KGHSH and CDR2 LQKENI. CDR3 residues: CASSPQGDLGSYTF. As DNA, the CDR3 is TGTGCCAGCTCACCACAGGGGGACCTCGGGAGCTACACCTTC.

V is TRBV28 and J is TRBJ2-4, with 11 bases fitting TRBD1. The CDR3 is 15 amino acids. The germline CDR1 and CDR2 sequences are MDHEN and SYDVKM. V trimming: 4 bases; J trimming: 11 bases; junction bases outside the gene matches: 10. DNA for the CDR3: TGTGCCAGCAGTTCACCCGGGACAGGGGGGGAATTTCAGTACTTC. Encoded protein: CASSSPGTGGEFQYF.

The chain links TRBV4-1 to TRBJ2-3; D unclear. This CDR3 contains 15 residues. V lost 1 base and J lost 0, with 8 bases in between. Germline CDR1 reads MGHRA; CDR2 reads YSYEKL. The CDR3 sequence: CASSQAPPSTDTQYF. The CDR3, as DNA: TGCGCCAGCAGCCAAGCGCCTCCTAGCACAGATACGCAGTATTTT.

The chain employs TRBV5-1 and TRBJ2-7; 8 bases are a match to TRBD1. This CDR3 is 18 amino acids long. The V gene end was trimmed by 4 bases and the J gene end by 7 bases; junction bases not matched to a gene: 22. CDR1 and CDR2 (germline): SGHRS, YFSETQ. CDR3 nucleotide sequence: TGCGCCAGCAGCCAGAGTCCCTCTTACAGGGGGACCCTTCGGGAGCAGTACTTC. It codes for CASSQSPSYRGTLREQYF. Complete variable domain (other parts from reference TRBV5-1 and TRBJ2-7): KAGVTQTPRYLIKTRGQQVTLSCSPISGHRSVSWYQQTPGQGLQFLFEYFSETQRNKGNFPGRFSGRQFSNSRSEMNVSTLELGDSALYLCASSQSPSYRGTLREQYFGPGTRLTVT.

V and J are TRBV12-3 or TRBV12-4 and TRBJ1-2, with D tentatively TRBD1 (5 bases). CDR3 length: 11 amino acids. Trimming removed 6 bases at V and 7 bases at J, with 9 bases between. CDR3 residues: CASSLGGGYTF. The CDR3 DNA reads TGTGCCAGCAGCCTTGGGGGTGGCTACACCTTC.